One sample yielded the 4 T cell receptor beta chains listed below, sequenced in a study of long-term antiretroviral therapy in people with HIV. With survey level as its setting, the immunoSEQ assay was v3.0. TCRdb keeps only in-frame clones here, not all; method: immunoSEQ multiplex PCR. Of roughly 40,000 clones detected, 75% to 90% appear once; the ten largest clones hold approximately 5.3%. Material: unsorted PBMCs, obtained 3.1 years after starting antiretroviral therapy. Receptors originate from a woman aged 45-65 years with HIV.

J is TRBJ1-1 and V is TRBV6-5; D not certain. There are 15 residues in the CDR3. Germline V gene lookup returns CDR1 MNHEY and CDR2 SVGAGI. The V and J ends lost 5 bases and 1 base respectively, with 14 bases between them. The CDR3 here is CASSPLRWSNTEAFF. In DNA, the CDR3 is TGTGCCAGCAGTCCCCTCCGGTGGTCGAACACTGAAGCTTTCTTT.

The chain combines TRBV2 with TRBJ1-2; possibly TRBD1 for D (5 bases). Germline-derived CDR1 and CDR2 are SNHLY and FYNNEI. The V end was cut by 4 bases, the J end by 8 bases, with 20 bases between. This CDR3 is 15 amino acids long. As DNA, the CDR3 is TGTGCCAGCAGTGTCGGGGGGAGGATAACCAAAGGCTACACCTTC. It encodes CASSVGGRITKGYTF.

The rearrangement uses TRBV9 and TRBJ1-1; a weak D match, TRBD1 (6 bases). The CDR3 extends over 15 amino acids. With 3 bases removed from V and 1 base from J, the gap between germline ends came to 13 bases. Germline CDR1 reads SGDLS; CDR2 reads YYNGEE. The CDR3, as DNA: TGTGCCAGCAGCGCCTGGGGGCAGGGGAACACTGAAGCTTTCTTT. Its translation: CASSAWGQGNTEAFF.

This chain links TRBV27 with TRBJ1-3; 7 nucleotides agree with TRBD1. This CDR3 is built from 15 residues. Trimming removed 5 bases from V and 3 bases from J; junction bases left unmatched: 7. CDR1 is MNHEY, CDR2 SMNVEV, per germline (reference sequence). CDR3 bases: TGTGCCAGCAGTCCTCAGGGGGGCTTTGGAAACACCATATATTTT. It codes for CASSPQGGFGNTIYF.